This T cell receptor beta chain was sequenced for a study of molecular identifiers for immune sequencing clone quantification. TCRdb re-called the PCR reads with MiXCR, one entry per CDR3 protein. The data show hundreds of thousands of distinct CDR3 sequences, with around 25% seen just once and about 0.8% held by the top ten. The sequenced sample was naive CD8+ T cells from blood, with Jurkat cell RNA spiked in. The sample's subset: FACS-sorted CD8+CD4-CCR7+CD45RA+ naive T cells. This TCR was recovered from a human donor in good health. Some libraries in this study had Jurkat cell RNA spiked in.

CDR3 protein: CASSHPGQGLHGYTF. DNA of the CDR3: TGTGCCAGCAGCCACCCGGGACAGGGTCTTCACGGCTACACCTTC. This chain uses TRBV14 with TRBJ1-2; 9 bases line up with TRBD1. The CDR3 totals 15 residues. Germline assignment: CDR1 SGHDN and CDR2 FVKESK. Trimming cost V 3 bases and J 8 bases; bases outside gene matches: 10.